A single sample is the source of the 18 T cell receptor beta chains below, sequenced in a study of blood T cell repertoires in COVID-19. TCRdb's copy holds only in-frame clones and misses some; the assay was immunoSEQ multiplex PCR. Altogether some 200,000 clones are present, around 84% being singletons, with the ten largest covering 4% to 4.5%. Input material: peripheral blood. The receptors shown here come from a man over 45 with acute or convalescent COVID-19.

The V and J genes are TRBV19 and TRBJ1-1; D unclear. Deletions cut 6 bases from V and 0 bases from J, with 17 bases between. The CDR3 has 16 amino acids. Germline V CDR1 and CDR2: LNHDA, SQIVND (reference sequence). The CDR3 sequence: CASSLQTGVMNTEAFF. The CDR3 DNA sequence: TGTGCCAGTAGCCTCCAAACTGGAGTTATGAACACTGAAGCTTTCTTT.

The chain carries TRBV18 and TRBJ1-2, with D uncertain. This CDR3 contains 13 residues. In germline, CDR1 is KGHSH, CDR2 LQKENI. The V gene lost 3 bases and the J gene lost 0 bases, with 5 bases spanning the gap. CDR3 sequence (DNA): TGTGCCAGCTCACCCGGGACTAACTATGGCTACACCTTC. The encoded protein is CASSPGTNYGYTF.

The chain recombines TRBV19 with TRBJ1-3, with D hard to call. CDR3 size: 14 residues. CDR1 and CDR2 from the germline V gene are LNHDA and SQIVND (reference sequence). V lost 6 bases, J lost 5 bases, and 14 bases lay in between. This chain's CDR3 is CASRDNWERNTIYF. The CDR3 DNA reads TGTGCCAGTAGAGATAACTGGGAGAGAAACACCATATATTTT.

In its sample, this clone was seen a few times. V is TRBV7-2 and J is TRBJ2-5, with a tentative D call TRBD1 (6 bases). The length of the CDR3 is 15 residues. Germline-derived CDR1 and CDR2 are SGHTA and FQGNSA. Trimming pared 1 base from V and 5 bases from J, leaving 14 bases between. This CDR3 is CASSLGGAGDETQYF. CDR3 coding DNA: TGTGCCAGCAGCTTAGGTGGGGCAGGGGATGAGACCCAGTACTTC.

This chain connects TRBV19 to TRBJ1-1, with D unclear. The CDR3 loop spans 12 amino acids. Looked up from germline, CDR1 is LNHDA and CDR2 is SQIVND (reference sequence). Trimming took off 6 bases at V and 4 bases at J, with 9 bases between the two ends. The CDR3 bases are TGTGCCAGTAGCCGGGAGCCCACTGAAGCTTTCTTT. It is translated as CASSREPTEAFF.

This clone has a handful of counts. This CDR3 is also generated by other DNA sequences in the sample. This CDR3 reads CASRDSYGYTF. The CDR3 region has the DNA TGTGCCAGCAGAGACAGCTATGGCTACACCTTC. The rearrangement uses TRBV6-5 and TRBJ1-2; tentative D call: TRBD1 (5 bases). Trimming stripped 6 bases from V and 4 bases from J, with 6 bases between. Germline-derived CDR1 and CDR2 are MNHEY and SVGAGI. This CDR3 has 11 amino acids.

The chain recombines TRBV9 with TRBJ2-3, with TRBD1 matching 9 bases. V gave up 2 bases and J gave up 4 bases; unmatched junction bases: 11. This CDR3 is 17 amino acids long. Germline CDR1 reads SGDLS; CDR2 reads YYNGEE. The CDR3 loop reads CASSVTPGQGSSDTQYF. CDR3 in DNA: TGTGCCAGCAGCGTTACACCGGGACAGGGTTCATCAGATACGCAGTATTTT.

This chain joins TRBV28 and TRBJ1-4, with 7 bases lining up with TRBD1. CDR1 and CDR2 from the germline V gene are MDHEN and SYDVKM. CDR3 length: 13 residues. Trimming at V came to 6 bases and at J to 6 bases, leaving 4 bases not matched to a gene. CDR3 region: CASSLQGYEKLFF. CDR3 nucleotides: TGTGCCAGCAGCCTACAGGGGTATGAAAAACTGTTTTTT.

Here the CDR3 DNA reads TGTGCCAGCAGCGCCCGCCGACTAGTTCCAATCTACGAGCAGTACTTC. This encodes CASSARRLVPIYEQYF. This chain connects TRBV9 to TRBJ2-7, with D perhaps TRBD2 (6 bases). The CDR3 extends over 16 amino acids. Germline V CDR1 and CDR2: SGDLS, YYNGEE. V lost 3 bases and J lost 3, with 19 bases in between.

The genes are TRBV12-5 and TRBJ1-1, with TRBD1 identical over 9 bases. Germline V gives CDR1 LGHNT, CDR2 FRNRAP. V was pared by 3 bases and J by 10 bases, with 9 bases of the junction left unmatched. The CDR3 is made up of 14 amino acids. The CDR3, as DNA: TGTGCTAGTGGTTTACACACAGGGGGCGCCGGAGCTTTCTTT. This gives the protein CASGLHTGGAGAFF.

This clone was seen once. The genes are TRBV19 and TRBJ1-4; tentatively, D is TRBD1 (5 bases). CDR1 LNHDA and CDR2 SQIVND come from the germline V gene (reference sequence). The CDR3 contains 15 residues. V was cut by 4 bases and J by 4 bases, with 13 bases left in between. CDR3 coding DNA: TGTGCCAGTAGTACCCCCGGGGGATATAATGAAAAACTGTTTTTT. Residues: CASSTPGGYNEKLFF.

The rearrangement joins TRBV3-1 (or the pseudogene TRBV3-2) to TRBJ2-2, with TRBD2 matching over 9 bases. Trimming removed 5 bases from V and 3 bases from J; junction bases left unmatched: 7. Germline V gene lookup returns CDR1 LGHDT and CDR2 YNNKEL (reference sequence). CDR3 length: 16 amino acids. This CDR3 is CASSFPSGRHTGELFF. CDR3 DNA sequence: TGTGCCAGCAGCTTCCCAAGCGGGAGGCACACCGGGGAGCTGTTTTTT.

Here the CDR3 DNA reads TGTGCCTGGAGGGCTTCAACACACCAAGAGACCCAGTACTTC. Protein: CAWRASTHQETQYF. V and J are TRBV30 and TRBJ2-5; the D is unclear. Trimming removed 3 bases from V and 0 bases from J, with 11 bases in between. The CDR3 consists of 14 residues. Germline CDR1 and CDR2: GTSNPN and SVGIG (reference sequence).

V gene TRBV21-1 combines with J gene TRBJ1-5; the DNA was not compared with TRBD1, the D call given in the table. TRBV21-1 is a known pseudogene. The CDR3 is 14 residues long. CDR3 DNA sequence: TGTGCCAGCAGCTCTCAGGGTCCCAATCAGCCCCAGCATTTT. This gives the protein CASSSQGPNQPQHF.

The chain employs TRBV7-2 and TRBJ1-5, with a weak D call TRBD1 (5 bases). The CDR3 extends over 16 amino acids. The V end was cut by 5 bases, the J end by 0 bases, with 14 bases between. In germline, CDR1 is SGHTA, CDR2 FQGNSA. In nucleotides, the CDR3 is TGTGCCAGCAGCACAGGAACACCTTATAGCAATCAGCCCCAGCATTTT. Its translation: CASSTGTPYSNQPQHF.

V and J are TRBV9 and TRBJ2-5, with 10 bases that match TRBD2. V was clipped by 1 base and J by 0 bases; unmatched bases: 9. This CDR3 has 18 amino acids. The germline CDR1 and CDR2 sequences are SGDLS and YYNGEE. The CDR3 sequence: CASSVFDGTSAYQETQYF. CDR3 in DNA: TGTGCCAGCAGCGTATTCGATGGGACTAGCGCGTACCAAGAGACCCAGTACTTC.

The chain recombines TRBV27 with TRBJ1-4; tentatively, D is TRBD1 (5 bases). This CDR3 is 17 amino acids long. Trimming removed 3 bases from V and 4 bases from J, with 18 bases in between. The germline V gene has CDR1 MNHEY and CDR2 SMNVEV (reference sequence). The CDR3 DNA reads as TGTGCCAGCAGTTTCTTCTCCGTAGGGGCCAGTAATGAAAAACTGTTTTTT. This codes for CASSFFSVGASNEKLFF.

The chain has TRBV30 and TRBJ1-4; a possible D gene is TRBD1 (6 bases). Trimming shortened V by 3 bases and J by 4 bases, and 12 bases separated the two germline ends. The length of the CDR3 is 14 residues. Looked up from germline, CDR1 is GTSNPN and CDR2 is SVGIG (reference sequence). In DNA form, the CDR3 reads TGTGCCTGGAGGGGTGGACAGCTTAATGAAAAACTGTTTTTT. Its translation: CAWRGGQLNEKLFF. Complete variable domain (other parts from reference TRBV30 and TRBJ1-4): SQTIHQWPATLVQPVGSPLSLECTVEGTSNPNLYWYRQAAGRGLQLLFYSVGIGQISSEVPQNLSASRPQDRQFILSSKKLLLSDSGFYLCAWRGGQLNEKLFFGSGTQLSVL.